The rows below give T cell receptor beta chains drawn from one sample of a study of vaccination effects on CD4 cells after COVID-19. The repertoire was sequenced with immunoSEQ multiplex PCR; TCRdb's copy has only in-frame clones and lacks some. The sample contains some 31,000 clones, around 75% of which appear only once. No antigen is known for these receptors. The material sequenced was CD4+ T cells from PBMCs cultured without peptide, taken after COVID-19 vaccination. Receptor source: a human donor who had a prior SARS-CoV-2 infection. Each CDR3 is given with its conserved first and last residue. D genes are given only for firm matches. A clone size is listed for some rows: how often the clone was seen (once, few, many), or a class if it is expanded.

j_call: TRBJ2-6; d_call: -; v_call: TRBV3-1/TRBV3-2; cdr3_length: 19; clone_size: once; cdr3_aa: CASSPRHSLSSSGANVLTF; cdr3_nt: TGTGCCAGCAGCCCTCGTCACAGCCTTTCAAGCTCTGGGGCCAACGTCCTGACTTTC
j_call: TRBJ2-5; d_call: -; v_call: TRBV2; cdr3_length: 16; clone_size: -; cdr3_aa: CASSDVGRLRGETQYF; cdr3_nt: TGTGCCAGCAGTGATGTGGGCAGACTGCGGGGAGAGACCCAGTACTTC
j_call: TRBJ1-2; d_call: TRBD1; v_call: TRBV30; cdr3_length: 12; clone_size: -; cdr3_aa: CAWHHRGHGYTF; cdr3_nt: TGTGCCTGGCACCACAGGGGCCATGGCTACACCTTC
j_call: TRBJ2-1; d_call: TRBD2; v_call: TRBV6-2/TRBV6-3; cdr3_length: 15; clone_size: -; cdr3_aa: CASSLLAGGYNEQFF; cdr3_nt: TGTGCCAGCAGTCTTCTAGCGGGAGGCTACAATGAGCAGTTCTTC
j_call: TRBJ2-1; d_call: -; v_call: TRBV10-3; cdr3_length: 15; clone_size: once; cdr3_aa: CATVGGLPGANEQFF; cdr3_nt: TGTGCCACCGTCGGCGGGCTGCCTGGGGCCAATGAGCAGTTCTTC
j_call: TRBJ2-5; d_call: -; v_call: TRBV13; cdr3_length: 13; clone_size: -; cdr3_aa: CASSWTWEETQYF; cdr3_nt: TGTGCCAGCAGCTGGACCTGGGAAGAGACCCAGTACTTC
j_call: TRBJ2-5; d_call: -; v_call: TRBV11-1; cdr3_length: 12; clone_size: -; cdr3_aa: CASSPTLETQYF; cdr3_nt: TGTGCCAGCAGCCCGACTCTAGAGACCCAGTACTTC
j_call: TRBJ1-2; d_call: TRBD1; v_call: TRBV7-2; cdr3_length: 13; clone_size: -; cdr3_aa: CASSPGQGYGYTF; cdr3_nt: TGTGCCAGCAGCCCTGGACAGGGGTATGGCTACACCTTC
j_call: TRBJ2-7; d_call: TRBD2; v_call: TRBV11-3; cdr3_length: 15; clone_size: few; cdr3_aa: CASSQHELALYEQYF; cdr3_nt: TGTGCCAGCAGCCAGCATGAACTAGCGTTGTACGAGCAGTACTTC
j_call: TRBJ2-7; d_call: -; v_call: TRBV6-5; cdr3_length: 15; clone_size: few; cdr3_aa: CASRGRGEVAYEQYF; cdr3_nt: TGTGCCAGCAGGGGGCGGGGAGAGGTTGCCTACGAGCAGTACTTC
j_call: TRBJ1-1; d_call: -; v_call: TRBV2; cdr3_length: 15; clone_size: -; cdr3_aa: CASRRTLTQNTEAFF; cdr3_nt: TGTGCCAGCAGGAGAACACTAACACAGAACACTGAAGCTTTCTTT
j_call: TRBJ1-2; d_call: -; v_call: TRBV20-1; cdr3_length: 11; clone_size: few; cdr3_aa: CSAQSAYGYTF; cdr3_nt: TGCAGTGCCCAAAGTGCCTATGGCTACACCTTC
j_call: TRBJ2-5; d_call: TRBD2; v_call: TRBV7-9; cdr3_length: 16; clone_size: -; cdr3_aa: CASSLVVAGPQETQYF; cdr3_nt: TGTGCCAGCAGCTTAGTGGTAGCGGGTCCACAAGAGACCCAGTACTTC
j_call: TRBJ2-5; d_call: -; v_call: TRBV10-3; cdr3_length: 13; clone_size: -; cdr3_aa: CAIRGGRQETQYF; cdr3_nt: TGTGCCATCCGTGGGGGGCGGCAAGAGACCCAGTACTTC
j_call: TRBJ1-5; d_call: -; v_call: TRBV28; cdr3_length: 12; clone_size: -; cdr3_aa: CASSFMGQPQHF; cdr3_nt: TGTGCCAGCAGTTTCATGGGCCAGCCCCAGCATTTT
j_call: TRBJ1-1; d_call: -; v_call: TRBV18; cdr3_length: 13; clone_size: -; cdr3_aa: CASSSAGITEAFF; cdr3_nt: TGTGCCAGCTCATCGGCCGGGATCACTGAAGCTTTCTTT
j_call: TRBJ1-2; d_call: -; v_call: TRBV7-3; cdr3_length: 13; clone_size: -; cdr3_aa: CASSLANSYGYTF; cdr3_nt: TGTGCCAGCAGCCTTGCCAACTCCTATGGCTACACCTTC
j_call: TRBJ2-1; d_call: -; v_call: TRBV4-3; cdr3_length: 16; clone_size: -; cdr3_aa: CASSQAGGDRGREQFF; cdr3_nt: TGCGCCAGCAGCCAAGCGGGAGGAGACAGGGGCAGGGAGCAGTTCTTC
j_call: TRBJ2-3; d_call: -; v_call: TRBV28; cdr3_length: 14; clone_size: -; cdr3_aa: CASSLRTSTDTQYF; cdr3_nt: TGTGCCAGCAGTTTACGGACTTCCACAGATACGCAGTATTTT
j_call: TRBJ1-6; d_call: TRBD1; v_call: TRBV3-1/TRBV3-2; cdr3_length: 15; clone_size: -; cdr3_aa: CASSFRTGINSPLHF; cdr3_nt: TGTGCCAGCAGCTTCCGGACAGGAATTAATTCACCCCTCCACTTT
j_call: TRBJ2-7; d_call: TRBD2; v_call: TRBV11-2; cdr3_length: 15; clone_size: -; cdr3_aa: CASRSPLAGVNEQYF; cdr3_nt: TGTGCCAGCAGGAGCCCACTAGCGGGAGTCAACGAGCAGTACTTC
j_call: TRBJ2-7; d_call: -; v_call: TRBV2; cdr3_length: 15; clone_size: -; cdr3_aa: CASSEVGTTSYEQYF; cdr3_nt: TGTGCCAGCAGTGAAGTTGGGACCACCTCCTACGAGCAGTACTTC
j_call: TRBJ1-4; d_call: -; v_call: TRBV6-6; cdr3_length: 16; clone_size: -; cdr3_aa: CASSHSGGSGVEKLFF; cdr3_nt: TGTGCCAGCAGTCATTCGGGGGGTTCAGGAGTTGAAAAACTGTTTTTT
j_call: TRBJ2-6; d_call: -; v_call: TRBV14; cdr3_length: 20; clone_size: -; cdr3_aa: CASSQEGRAGTLSGANVLTF; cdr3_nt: TGTGCCAGCAGCCAAGAAGGGCGGGCAGGTACTCTCTCTGGGGCCAACGTCCTGACTTTC
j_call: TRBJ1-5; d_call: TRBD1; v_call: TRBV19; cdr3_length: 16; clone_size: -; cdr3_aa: CASIGQGASWDQPQHF; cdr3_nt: TGTGCCAGTATCGGACAGGGGGCGTCATGGGATCAGCCCCAGCATTTT
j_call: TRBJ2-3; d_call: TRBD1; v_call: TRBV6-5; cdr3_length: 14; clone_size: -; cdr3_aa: CASKLRGRGDTQYF; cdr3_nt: TGTGCCAGCAAATTAAGGGGGCGCGGAGATACGCAGTATTTT
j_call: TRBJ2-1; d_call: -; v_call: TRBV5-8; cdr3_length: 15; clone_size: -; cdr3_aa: CASSLGTVPGSGQFF; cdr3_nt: TGTGCCAGCAGCTTGGGGACAGTACCAGGGAGCGGGCAGTTCTTC
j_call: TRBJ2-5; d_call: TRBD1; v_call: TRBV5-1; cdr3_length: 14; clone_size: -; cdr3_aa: CASSVDRGSETQYF; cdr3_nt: TGCGCCAGCAGCGTGGACAGGGGCAGTGAGACCCAGTACTTC
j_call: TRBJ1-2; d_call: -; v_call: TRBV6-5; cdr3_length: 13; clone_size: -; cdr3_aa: CASSYRENYGYTF; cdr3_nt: TGTGCCAGCAGTTACAGGGAAAACTATGGCTACACCTTC
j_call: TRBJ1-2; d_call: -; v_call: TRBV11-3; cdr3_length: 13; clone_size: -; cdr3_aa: CASSPRTDYGYTF; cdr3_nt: TGTGCCAGCAGCCCAAGGACGGACTATGGCTACACCTTC
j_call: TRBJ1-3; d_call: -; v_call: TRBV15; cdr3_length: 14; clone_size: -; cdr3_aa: CATSINRAGNTIYF; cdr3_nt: TGTGCCACCAGCATCAACCGAGCTGGAAACACCATATATTTT
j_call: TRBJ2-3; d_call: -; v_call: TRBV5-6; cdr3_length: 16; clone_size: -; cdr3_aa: CASSRSPTAPTDTQYF; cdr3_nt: TGTGCCAGCAGCCGGTCCCCGACAGCCCCCACAGATACGCAGTATTTT
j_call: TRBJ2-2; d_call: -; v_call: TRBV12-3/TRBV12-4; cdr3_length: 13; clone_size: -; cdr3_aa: CASSLQGTGELFF; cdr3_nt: TGTGCCAGCAGTTTGCAGGGCACCGGGGAGCTGTTTTTT
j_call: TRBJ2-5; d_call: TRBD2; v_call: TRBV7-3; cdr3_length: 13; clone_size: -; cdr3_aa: CASSSAGDETQYF; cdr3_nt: TGTGCCAGCAGCTCAGCGGGGGATGAGACCCAGTACTTC
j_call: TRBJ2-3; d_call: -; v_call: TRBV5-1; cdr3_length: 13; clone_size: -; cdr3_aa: CASSRDLVDTQYF; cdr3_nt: TGCGCCAGCAGCCGGGACCTGGTGGATACGCAGTATTTT
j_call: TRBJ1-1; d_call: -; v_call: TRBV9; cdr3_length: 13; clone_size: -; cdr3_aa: CASSAGTDTEAFF; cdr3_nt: TGTGCCAGCAGCGCTGGGACTGACACTGAAGCTTTCTTT
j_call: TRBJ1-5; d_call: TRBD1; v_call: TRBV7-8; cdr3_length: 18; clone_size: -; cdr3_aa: CASSSDRGSFGSNQPQHF; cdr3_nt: TGTGCCAGCAGCTCGGACAGGGGAAGTTTTGGTAGCAATCAGCCCCAGCATTTT
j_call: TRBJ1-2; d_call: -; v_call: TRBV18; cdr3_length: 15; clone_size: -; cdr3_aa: CASSPRNGADYGYTF; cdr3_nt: TGTGCCAGCTCACCACGTAATGGGGCTGACTATGGCTACACCTTC
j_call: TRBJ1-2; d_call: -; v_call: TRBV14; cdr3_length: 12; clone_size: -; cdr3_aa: CASSQSLGGYTF; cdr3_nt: TGTGCCAGCAGCCAAAGTTTGGGTGGCTACACCTTC
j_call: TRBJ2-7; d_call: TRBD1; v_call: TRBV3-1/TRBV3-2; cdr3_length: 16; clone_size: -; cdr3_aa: CASSPRDSELTYEQYF; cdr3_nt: TGTGCCAGCAGCCCCCGGGACAGCGAACTCACCTACGAGCAGTACTTC
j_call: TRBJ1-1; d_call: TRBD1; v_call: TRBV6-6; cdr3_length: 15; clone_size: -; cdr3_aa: CASSFRGQGNTEAFF; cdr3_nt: TGTGCCAGCAGTTTCCGAGGACAGGGGAACACTGAAGCTTTCTTT
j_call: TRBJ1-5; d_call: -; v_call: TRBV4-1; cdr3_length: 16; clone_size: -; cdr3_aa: CASSQEVARSNQPQHF; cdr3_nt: TGCGCCAGCAGCCAAGAGGTCGCCAGGAGTAATCAGCCCCAGCATTTT
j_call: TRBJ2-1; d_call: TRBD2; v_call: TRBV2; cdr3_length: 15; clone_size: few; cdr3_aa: CASSVSGRAYNEQFF; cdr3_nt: TGTGCCAGCAGTGTCAGCGGGAGGGCCTACAATGAGCAGTTCTTC
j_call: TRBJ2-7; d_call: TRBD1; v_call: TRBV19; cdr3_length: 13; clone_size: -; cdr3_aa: CASSIAGGDEQYF; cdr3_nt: TGTGCCAGTAGTATAGCAGGGGGCGACGAGCAGTACTTC
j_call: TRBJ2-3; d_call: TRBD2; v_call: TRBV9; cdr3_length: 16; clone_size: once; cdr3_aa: CASSVSLAGDGGTQYF; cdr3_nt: TGTGCCAGCAGCGTGTCCCTAGCGGGGGATGGGGGTACGCAGTATTTT
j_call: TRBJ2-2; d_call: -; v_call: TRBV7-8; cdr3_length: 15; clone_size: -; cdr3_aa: CASSLGYGDTGELFF; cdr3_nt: TGTGCCAGCAGCTTGGGTTACGGGGACACCGGGGAGCTGTTTTTT
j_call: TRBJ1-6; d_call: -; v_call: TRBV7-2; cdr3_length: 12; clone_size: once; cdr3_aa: CASSPTNSPLHF; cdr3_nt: TGTGCCAGCAGTCCGACCAATTCACCCCTCCACTTT
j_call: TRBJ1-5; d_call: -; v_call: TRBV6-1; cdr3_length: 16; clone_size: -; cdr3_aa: CASSEAGGWGRQPQHF; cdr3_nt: TGTGCCAGCAGTGAAGCAGGAGGTTGGGGGAGACAGCCCCAGCATTTT
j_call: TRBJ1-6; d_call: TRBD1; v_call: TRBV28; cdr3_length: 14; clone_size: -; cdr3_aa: CASLVGQENSPLHF; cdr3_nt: TGTGCCAGCCTAGTGGGACAGGAGAATTCACCCCTCCACTTT
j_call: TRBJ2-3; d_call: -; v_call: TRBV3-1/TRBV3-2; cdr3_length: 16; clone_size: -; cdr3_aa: CASSQDPSFTGDTQYF; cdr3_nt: TGTGCCAGCAGCCAAGACCCCTCGTTCACAGGAGATACGCAGTATTTT
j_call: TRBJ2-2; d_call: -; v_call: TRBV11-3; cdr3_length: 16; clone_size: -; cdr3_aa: CASSSADDRATGELFF; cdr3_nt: TGTGCCAGCAGCTCAGCGGACGATCGGGCCACCGGGGAGCTGTTTTTT